One sample yielded the 29 T cell receptor beta chains listed below, sequenced in a study of T cell changes during pregnancy in multiple sclerosis. The data were produced by immunoSEQ multiplex PCR, yet TCRdb's version contains in-frame clones alone and is incomplete. Among 25,000 to 30,000 clones listed, roughly nine tenths were seen once. Material: CD4+ T cells from peripheral blood mononuclear cells, obtained in the second trimester of pregnancy. These receptors originate from a female donor with multiple sclerosis, enrolled in a pregnancy study.

V is TRBV7-6 and J is TRBJ2-7; D might be TRBD1 (5 bases). Germline loops: CDR1 SGHVS, CDR2 FNYEAQ. The CDR3 consists of 12 residues. V gave up 4 bases and J gave up 3 bases, with 7 bases separating them. The CDR3 here is CASSSTVYEQYF. DNA of the CDR3: TGTGCCAGCAGCTCGACAGTCTACGAGCAGTACTTC.

The chain uses TRBV19 and TRBJ2-4; 9 positions match TRBD1. Germline CDR1 is LNHDA and CDR2 is SQIVND (reference sequence). With V trimmed by 5 bases and J by 4 bases, 9 bases remained unmatched. This CDR3 spans 16 amino acids. CDR3 loop: CASSAYRDRVKNIQYF. As DNA, the CDR3 is TGTGCCAGTAGTGCCTACCGGGACAGGGTGAAAAACATTCAGTACTTC.

The chain couples TRBV6-1 to TRBJ1-6; no clear D gene. Germline-derived CDR1 and CDR2 are MNHNS and SASEGT. Between the trimmed V and J ends, which lost 3 bases and 0 bases, there was a span of 9 bases. The CDR3 is made up of 16 amino acids. CDR3 in DNA: TGTGCCAGCAGTGACAGACGGAGCTCCTATAATTCACCCCTCCACTTT. Its translation: CASSDRRSSYNSPLHF.

This chain connects TRBV7-2 to TRBJ1-4, with D maybe TRBD1 (6 bases). V was cut by 5 bases and J by 4 bases, with 14 bases left in between. Per germline, CDR1 SGHTA and CDR2 FQGNSA. There are 15 residues in the CDR3. As DNA, the CDR3 is TGTGCCAGCAGCAAAAATCAGGGGAGTAATGAAAAACTGTTTTTT. Encoded protein: CASSKNQGSNEKLFF.

The sample holds one count of this clone. This rearrangement joins TRBV7-9 to TRBJ2-7; D might be TRBD1 (6 bases). There are 14 residues in the CDR3. CDR1 and CDR2 from the germline V gene are SEHNR and FQNEAQ (reference sequence). Trimming removed 5 bases from V and 2 bases from J, with 13 bases in between. The DNA for the CDR3 is TGTGCCAGCAGCGTACCGGGACACACCTACGAGCAGTACTTC. Protein sequence: CASSVPGHTYEQYF.

The V call is TRBV7-2, the J call TRBJ2-7; 9 bases are shared with TRBD1. The CDR3 contains 13 residues. V shed 5 bases and J 9 bases; nucleotides not matched to a gene: 8. Per the germline V gene, CDR1 is SGHTA and CDR2 is FQGNSA. The CDR3 sequence: CASSLHPGQGQYF. In DNA, the CDR3 is TGTGCCAGCAGCCTGCATCCGGGACAGGGGCAGTACTTC. The variable domain in full, completed from reference TRBV7-2 and TRBJ2-7, reads GAGVSQSPSNKVTEKGKDVELRCDPISGHTALYWYRQSLGQGLEFLIYFQGNSAPDKSGLPSDRFSAERTGGSVSTLTIQRTQQEDSAVYLCASSLHPGQGQYFGPGTRLTVT.

V usage is TRBV7-5 and J usage is TRBJ1-1. TRBV7-5 is a pseudogene. The CDR3 covers 11 residues. The CDR3 nucleotides read TGCCCAAGGGGGGGTAAGGCGGAAGCTTTCTTT. This codes for CPRGGKAEAFF.

The chain recombines TRBV28 with TRBJ2-7; D ambiguous. Between the trimmed V and J ends, which lost 4 bases and 3 bases, there was a span of 13 bases. This CDR3 region has 14 residues. Per germline, CDR1 MDHEN and CDR2 SYDVKM. CDR3 loop: CASSSNDWVYEQYF. CDR3 bases: TGTGCCAGCAGTTCTAACGACTGGGTCTACGAGCAGTACTTC.

The chain combines TRBV2 with TRBJ2-5, with a possible D match to TRBD2 (6 bases). Trimming shortened V by 11 bases and J by 3 bases, and 13 bases separated the two germline ends. This CDR3 spans 12 amino acids. The germline CDR1 and CDR2 sequences are SNHLY and FYNNEI. The CDR3 spells CAGQTGEETQYF. CDR3 coding DNA: TGTGCCGGTCAGACGGGGGAAGAGACCCAGTACTTC.

The chain joins TRBV12-5 to TRBJ1-5, with D uncertain. The CDR3 length is 12 residues. V lost 1 base to trimming and J lost 11 bases, with 9 bases between them. Germline V gene data show CDR1 as LGHNT and CDR2 as FRNRAP. CDR3 in amino acids: CASGLEFGSQHF. The CDR3, as DNA: TGTGCTAGTGGTTTGGAATTCGGGTCCCAGCATTTT.

The J gene is TRBJ1-5, the V gene TRBV5-1; no clear D. Per germline, CDR1 SGHRS and CDR2 YFSETQ. Trimming removed 0 bases from V and 6 bases from J, with 10 bases in between. This CDR3 comprises 14 residues. For the CDR3, the DNA is TGCGCCAGCAGCTTGGGAGGGCTTGGTCAGCCCCAGCATTTT. Its translation: CASSLGGLGQPQHF.

This chain joins TRBV5-1 and TRBJ2-5, with a possible D match to TRBD1 (5 bases). V was trimmed by 2 bases and J by 3 bases, leaving 8 bases between them. The CDR3 is 13 amino acids. Germline CDR1 is SGHRS and CDR2 is YFSETQ. The DNA for the CDR3 is TGCGCCAGCAGCTTATCAGGGAAAGAGACCCAGTACTTC. Encoded protein: CASSLSGKETQYF.

The chain combines TRBV7-2 with TRBJ1-1; the D gene is possibly TRBD1 (6 bases). The CDR3 has 14 amino acids. Germline V CDR1 and CDR2: SGHTA, FQGNSA. V lost 5 bases to trimming and J lost 10 bases, with 20 bases between them. The chain's CDR3 is CASSVLWGGHGAFF. The CDR3 DNA reads TGTGCCAGCAGCGTCCTTTGGGGGGGGCATGGAGCTTTCTTT.

Of note for this clone: The limits of the CDR3 on the DNA are not certain, so only TCRdb's listed CDR3 is given. The chain joins TRBV12-1 to TRBJ1-4. TRBV12-1 has pseudogene status. The length of the CDR3 is 16 amino acids, counting both ends. The CDR3 loop is CASSFAGGSGYEKLFF.

This clone has a single count. The chain links TRBV27 to TRBJ2-1, with TRBD2 as a possible D gene (5 bases). There are 15 residues in the CDR3. Germline V lookup: CDR1 MNHEY, CDR2 SMNVEV (reference sequence). V lost 7 bases, J lost 1 base, and 14 bases lay in between. This chain's CDR3 is CASNLGTGSYNEQFF. DNA for the CDR3: TGTGCCAGCAACCTGGGCACGGGGTCCTACAATGAGCAGTTCTTC.

The chain links TRBV7-2 to TRBJ2-2, with a weak D call TRBD2 (7 bases). Per the germline V gene, CDR1 is SGHTA and CDR2 is FQGNSA. V was shortened by 2 bases and J by 7 bases, with 14 bases between the two germline ends. The CDR3 is 15 residues long. CDR3 amino acids: CASSLRGGAGGELFF. The CDR3 nucleotides are TGTGCCAGCAGCTTAAGGGGGGGCGCGGGCGGGGAGCTGTTTTTT.

This sequence joins TRBV10-1 and TRBJ1-4; 7 bases align to TRBD1. The V segment lost 0 bases and the J segment 2 bases; nucleotides outside the gene matches: 0. The CDR3 is 15 residues long. Germline V gene sequence: CDR1 WNHNN, CDR2 SYGVQD (reference sequence). The CDR3 DNA follows: TGCGCCAGCAGTGAGTCACAGGGGACTAATGAAAAACTGTTTTTT. It is translated as CASSESQGTNEKLFF.

The chain recombines TRBV10-3 with TRBJ1-2; 11 positions match TRBD1. Trimming cost V 0 bases and J 3 bases; bases outside gene matches: 3. The CDR3 runs to 16 residues. Germline assignment: CDR1 ENHRY and CDR2 SYGVKD. The DNA of the CDR3 is TGTGCCATCAGTGAGTCGGGGACAGGGGGGTACTATGGCTACACCTTC. It yields the protein CAISESGTGGYYGYTF.

The genes are TRBV11-3 and TRBJ2-4, with D hard to call. In germline, CDR1 is SGHNT, CDR2 YENEEA. The CDR3 sequence is 14 residues long. Trimming left V 5 bases short and J 0 bases short, with 8 bases between. The CDR3 nucleotides are TGTGCCAGCAGCCGTCCTATAGCCAAAAACATTCAGTACTTC. Its protein product is CASSRPIAKNIQYF.

V and J are TRBV4-3 and TRBJ2-5; D might be TRBD2 (5 bases). Trimming removed 1 base from V and 6 bases from J, with 15 bases in between. The CDR3 has 15 residues. The germline gives CDR1 LGHNA, CDR2 YSLEER. The CDR3 region has the DNA TGCGCCAGCAGCCAAGTATGGGGAGAGGCGAAGACCCAGTACTTC. Translating gives CASSQVWGEAKTQYF.

This chain links TRBV11-3 with TRBJ2-1; 11 bases line up with TRBD2. V dropped 0 bases and J dropped 4; count of bases not matched to a gene: 5. CDR1 and CDR2 (germline): SGHNT, YENEEA. This CDR3 is built from 17 residues. The DNA for the CDR3 is TGTGCCAGCAGCTTAGATTCTAGCGGGGGGAAATACAATGAGCAGTTCTTC. Protein: CASSLDSSGGKYNEQFF.

The rearrangement links TRBV28 to TRBJ1-2, with a weak D call TRBD1 (5 bases). The V end lost 7 bases, the J end lost 4 bases, and 22 bases lay between the germline ends. From germline, CDR1 is MDHEN and CDR2 SYDVKM. CDR3 length: 16 residues. The CDR3 DNA reads as TGTGCCAGCACCCCCCTGGACAACGCCCCCTCCTATGGCTACACCTTC. It yields the protein CASTPLDNAPSYGYTF.

The J gene is TRBJ1-1, the V gene TRBV4-3; D unclear. CDR1 is LGHNA, CDR2 YSLEER, per germline. The CDR3 extends over 14 amino acids. V lost 0 bases, J lost 1 base, and 6 bases lay in between. The CDR3 loop reads CASSQDLANTEAFF. DNA for the CDR3: TGCGCCAGCAGCCAAGATCTGGCGAACACTGAAGCTTTCTTT.

The chain has TRBV2 and TRBJ1-4; 8 bases fit TRBD1. The CDR3 contains 15 residues. V shed 3 bases and J 3 bases; nucleotides not matched to a gene: 3. In germline, CDR1 is SNHLY, CDR2 FYNNEI. CDR3 amino acids: CASSDLDRANEKLFF. The CDR3, as DNA: TGTGCCAGCAGTGATTTGGACAGGGCTAATGAAAAACTGTTTTTT. The whole variable domain, remainder taken from reference TRBV2 and TRBJ1-4, is EPEVTQTPSHQVTQMGQEVILRCVPISNHLYFYWYRQILGQKVEFLVSFYNNEISEKSEIFDDQFSVERPDGSNFTLKIRSTKLEDSAMYFCASSDLDRANEKLFFGSGTQLSVL.

This chain links TRBV28 with TRBJ1-1; D remains ambiguous. The CDR3 is 18 amino acids. Trimming took off 4 bases at V and 0 bases at J, with 21 bases between the two ends. Germline V lookup: CDR1 MDHEN, CDR2 SYDVKM. In DNA form, the CDR3 reads TGTGCCAGCAGTTCACCCCCGTACAGTCGTCTCATGAACACTGAAGCTTTCTTT. Translated, it gives CASSSPPYSRLMNTEAFF.

The V gene is TRBV28, the J gene TRBJ1-2, with a weak D call TRBD1 (5 bases). The CDR3 is made up of 14 amino acids. The ends were cut back, 3 bases at V and 6 bases at J, with 14 bases in the middle. CDR1 MDHEN and CDR2 SYDVKM come from the germline V gene. The CDR3 DNA is TGTGCCAGCAGTTTGTTCTGGGGAGGGGATGGCTACACCTTC. It codes for CASSLFWGGDGYTF.

This clone was picked up one time. The chain links TRBV6-6 to TRBJ2-7; 7 bases fit TRBD2. The CDR3 runs 14 residues. CDR1 and CDR2 from the germline V gene are MNHNY and SVGAGI (reference sequence). After removal of 6 bases from V and 1 base from J, the junction contained 6 bases not matched to a gene. CDR3 residues: CASSQSGASYEQYF. CDR3 nucleotides: TGTGCCAGCAGCCAAAGCGGGGCTTCCTACGAGCAGTACTTC.

This clone was observed a few times. V usage is TRBV10-2 and J usage is TRBJ2-1, with TRBD2 matching over 8 bases. The CDR3 runs 15 residues. The V gene's germline CDR1 is WSHSY and CDR2 SAAADI. The trim removed 6 bases at V and 3 bases at J, leaving 7 bases unmatched. CDR3: CASRPPAGDYNEQFF. The CDR3 nucleotides read TGCGCCAGCAGGCCCCCAGCGGGGGACTACAATGAGCAGTTCTTC.

V and J are TRBV21-1 and TRBJ2-7; the table's D call of TRBD1 was not tested on the DNA. TRBV21-1 is flagged as a pseudogene. The length of the CDR3 is 15 residues. The CDR3 sequence: CASNLTGTGIREQYF. The CDR3 bases are TGTGCCAGCAACCTAACAGGGACAGGGATTCGCGAGCAGTACTTC.